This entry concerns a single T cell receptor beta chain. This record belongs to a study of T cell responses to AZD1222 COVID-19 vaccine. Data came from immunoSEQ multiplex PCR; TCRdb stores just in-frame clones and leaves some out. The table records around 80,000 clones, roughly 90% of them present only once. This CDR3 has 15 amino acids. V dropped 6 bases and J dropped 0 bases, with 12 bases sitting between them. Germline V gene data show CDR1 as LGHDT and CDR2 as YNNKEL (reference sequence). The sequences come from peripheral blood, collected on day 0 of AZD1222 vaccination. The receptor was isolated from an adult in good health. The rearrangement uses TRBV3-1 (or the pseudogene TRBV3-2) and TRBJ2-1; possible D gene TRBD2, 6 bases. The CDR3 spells CASSTAGNSYNEQFF. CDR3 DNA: TGTGCCAGCAGTACCGCGGGGAACTCCTACAATGAGCAGTTCTTC.